This T cell receptor beta chain was identified in a study of siplizumab effects on memory and regulatory T cells. Whole-study results and caveats: Naive T cells seemed more diverse than memory cells; they also seemed major alloresponse contributors. Siplizumab significantly reduced alloreactive sequences traceable to unstimulated CD4+ memory cells.

Assays covered approximately 100,000 TCR templates per sample. Method: immunoSEQ multiplex PCR; TCRdb's copy keeps in-frame clones and lacks some. This table has approximately 97,000 clones, roughly nine tenths appearing once. Details on this clone: Its antigen is still unknown.

Trimming removed 4 bases at V and 0 bases at J, with 14 bases between. This CDR3 spans 15 amino acids. CDR1 is SGHDT, CDR2 YYEEEE, per germline. The chain recombines TRBV5-6 with TRBJ2-7; D is undetermined. The clonotype was recovered from a human donor in good health. What was sequenced was CD4+ T cells sorted from blood. This CDR3 is CASSHHSRFSYEQYF. The CDR3 bases are TGTGCCAGCAGCCATCACTCGCGGTTCTCCTACGAGCAGTACTTC.